This T cell receptor (beta chain) was obtained from a study of cytomegalovirus exposure and HLA in healthy donors. Overall study findings and caveats: Some public TCRs appeared in many individuals, while most sequences were rare.

This clone was seen a single time. Its antigen is unidentified. In the PCR, 60 Vbeta and 13 Jbeta primers were used. Using immunoSEQ multiplex PCR, the repertoire was profiled, and TCRdb retains in-frame clones only, with some absent. In the table there are 150,000 to 160,000 clones, approximately 84% of which are singletons. The CDR3 has 16 residues. V was shortened by 5 bases and J by 3 bases, with 19 bases between the two germline ends. Germline assignment: CDR1 MNHEY and CDR2 SMNVEV (reference sequence). This chain connects TRBV27 to TRBJ1-2, with D hard to call. The sample was PBMCs. This clonotype originated in a woman under 30 in good health and CMV-seronegative. DNA of the CDR3: TGTGCCAGCAGTGTGGGCCCCCCGGATAGCGACTATGGCTACACCTTC. Its translation: CASSVGPPDSDYGYTF.